One sample yielded the 6 T cell receptor beta chains listed below, sequenced in a study of blood T cells in healthy people across ages (dated by TCRdb to between 2014 and 2017). Library method: 5' RACE. TCRdb records Illumina HiSeq 2500 as the sequencer. A second roughly 6 to 12 cycle PCR used a sample-barcoded 5' primer and a J-beta primer mix. The public reads were run again by TCRdb, first through fastp at Q25 and then through MiXCR, and only productive beta chains were kept. CDR3 protein sequences are deduplicated, and each keeps its most common genes and DNA. For this sample there are under 2 million distinct CDR3 sequences; about 31% appear just once. Of the sample, 11% is held by the ten largest clones. The source material was blood. The receptors shown here come from a woman in her 30s in good health.

As concerns this clonotype: Given a much more abundant clone one base away, this may be a read error. This rearrangement joins TRBV7-2 to TRBJ2-3, with 8 nucleotides matching TRBD2. The V and J ends lost 1 base and 3 bases, in that order; junction bases with no gene match: 3. Germline values: CDR1 SGHTA, CDR2 FQGNSA. This CDR3 has 15 amino acids. This chain's CDR3 is CTSSLDGGATDTQYF. The CDR3 nucleotides are TGTACCAGCAGCTTAGACGGGGGGGCTACAGATACGCAGTATTTT.

The sample holds many counts of this clonotype. This chain connects TRBV29-1 to TRBJ2-5, with 15 bases matching TRBD2. Unmatched junction bases numbered 12, after V lost 2 bases and J lost 5 bases. From germline, CDR1 is SQVTM and CDR2 ANQGSEA. This CDR3 has 18 residues. The CDR3 nucleotides read TGCAGCGTTGAAAGGACTAGCGGGAGGGCCGGGTCTTGGGAGACCCAGTACTTC. Protein sequence: CSVERTSGRAGSWETQYF. Drawing the rest from reference TRBV29-1 and TRBJ2-5, the complete variable domain is SAVISQKPSRDICQRGTSLTIQCQVDSQVTMMFWYRQQPGQSLTLIATANQGSEATYESGFVIDKFPISRPNLTFSTLTVSNMSPEDSSIYLCSVERTSGRAGSWETQYFGPGTRLLVL.

The sample holds a few counts of this clonotype. The rearrangement uses TRBV28 and TRBJ1-2, with no clear D. This CDR3 is built from 12 residues. Trimming took 4 bases from V and 8 from J, leaving 11 bases between them. CDR1 is MDHEN and CDR2 is SYDVKM in the germline V gene. The CDR3 DNA follows: TGTGCCAGCAGTTCCACCTCGCGGGGCTACACCTTC. It yields the protein CASSSTSRGYTF.

This clonotype was detected a few times. The rearrangement links TRBV7-9 to TRBJ1-4; D gene unclear. This CDR3 spans 13 amino acids. Trimming cost V 8 bases and J 7 bases, with 14 bases left between them. Germline V gene sequence: CDR1 SEHNR, CDR2 FQNEAQ (reference sequence). CDR3 amino acids: CASGLVGSEKLFF. For the CDR3, the DNA is TGTGCCAGCGGCCTAGTCGGGTCTGAAAAACTGTTTTTT.

Concerning this clonotype itself: The missing conserved phenylalanine or tryptophan at the end of this CDR3 makes a read error likely. V is TRBV20-1 and J is TRBJ2-5, with a weak D call TRBD2 (5 bases). The end of the DNA is better explained by TRBJ2-7, so the J call may be wrong. This CDR3 contains 13 residues. Germline values: CDR1 DFQATT, CDR2 SNEGSKA (reference sequence). The CDR3 coding sequence is TGCAGTGCCAGAACGGGGTACTCAGCCGAGCAGTACTAC. Translation: CSARTGYSAEQYY.

Concerning this clonotype itself: A much larger clone is a single base away; this may be a read error. V is TRBV5-5 and J is TRBJ2-1; 10 nucleotides align to TRBD2. This CDR3 is 14 amino acids long. Per germline, CDR1 SGHKS and CDR2 YYEKEE (reference sequence). CDR3 in amino acids: CASAPASGSNERFF. The CDR3 DNA is TGTGCCAGCGCCCCCGCTAGCGGGAGCAATGAGCGGTTCTTC.